This TCR beta chain comes out of a study of blood T cells in healthy people across ages. PCR was performed a second time for roughly 6 to 12 cycles using a sample-barcoded 5' primer and a J-beta primer mix. TCRdb recomputed calls from the 5' RACE reads with MiXCR, one row per CDR3 protein. The table includes some 890,000 distinct CDR3 sequences, about 29% detected once. The CDR3 sequence is 16 residues long. V was clipped by 4 bases and J by 0 bases, with 16 bases between them. Germline V gene data show CDR1 as SEHNR and CDR2 as FQNEAQ (reference sequence). These data were also filed under a second study, of T cells of mothers and their children.

V gene TRBV7-9 combines with J gene TRBJ2-7; the D gene could be TRBD1 or TRBD2 (5 bases each). The source material was blood. The sequence was collected from a woman between 35 and 50 years old in good health. CDR3 sequence: CASSSGALSSSYEQYF. DNA of the CDR3: TGTGCCAGCAGCTCCGGGGCCTTAAGCAGCTCCTACGAGCAGTACTTC.